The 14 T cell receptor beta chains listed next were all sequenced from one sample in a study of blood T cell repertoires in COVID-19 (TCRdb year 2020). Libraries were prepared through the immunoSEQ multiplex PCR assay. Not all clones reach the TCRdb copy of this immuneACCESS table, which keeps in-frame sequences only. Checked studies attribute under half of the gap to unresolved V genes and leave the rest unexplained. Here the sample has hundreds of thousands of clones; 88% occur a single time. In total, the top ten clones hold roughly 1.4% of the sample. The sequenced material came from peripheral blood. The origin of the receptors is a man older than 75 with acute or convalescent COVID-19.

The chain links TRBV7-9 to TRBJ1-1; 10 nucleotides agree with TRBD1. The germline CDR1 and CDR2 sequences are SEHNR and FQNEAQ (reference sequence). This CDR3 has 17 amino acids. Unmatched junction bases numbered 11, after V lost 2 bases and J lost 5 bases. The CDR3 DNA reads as TGTGCCAGCAGCTTACAGAGAGGGACAGGGGCTCGGACTGAAGCTTTCTTT. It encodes CASSLQRGTGARTEAFF.

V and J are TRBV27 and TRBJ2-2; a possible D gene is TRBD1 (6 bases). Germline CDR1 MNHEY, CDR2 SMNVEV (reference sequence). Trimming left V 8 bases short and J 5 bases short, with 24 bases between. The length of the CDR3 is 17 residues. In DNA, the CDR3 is TGTGCCAGCCTTAGAGCACCCAGGGGCCATCTTACCGGGGAGCTGTTTTTT. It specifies CASLRAPRGHLTGELFF.

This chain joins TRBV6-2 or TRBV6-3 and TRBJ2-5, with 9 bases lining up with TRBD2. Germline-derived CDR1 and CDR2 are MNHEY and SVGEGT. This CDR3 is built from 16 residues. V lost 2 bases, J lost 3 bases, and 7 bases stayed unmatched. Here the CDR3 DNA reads TGTGCCAGCAGTTACACGGCGGGGGGGCCTGAAGAGACCCAGTACTTC. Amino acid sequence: CASSYTAGGPEETQYF.

As DNA, the CDR3 is TGTGCCAGCAGCTCCTTGGACAGGTCATGGGCCCAGTACTTC. Translating it yields CASSSLDRSWAQYF. The chain is built from TRBV5-6 and TRBJ2-5, with 7 bases identical to TRBD1. Germline assignment: CDR1 SGHDT and CDR2 YYEEEE. The CDR3 spans 14 residues. With V trimmed by 3 bases and J by 9 bases, 11 bases remained unmatched. The whole variable domain, remainder taken from reference TRBV5-6 and TRBJ2-5, is DAGVTQSPTHLIKTRGQQVTLRCSPKSGHDTVSWYQQALGQGPQFIFQYYEEEERQRGNFPDRFSGHQFPNYSSELNVNALLLGDSALYLCASSSLDRSWAQYFGPGTRLLVL.

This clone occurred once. Here the CDR3 reads CASSPGRNTGELFF. DNA of the CDR3: TGTGCCAGCAGCCCAGGGCGAAACACCGGGGAGCTGTTTTTT. V usage is TRBV5-4 and J usage is TRBJ2-2; a possible D gene is TRBD1 (5 bases). The CDR3 length is 14 residues. Germline V gene data show CDR1 as SGHNT and CDR2 as YYREEE (reference sequence). V lost 4 bases, J lost 2 bases, and 9 bases lay in between.

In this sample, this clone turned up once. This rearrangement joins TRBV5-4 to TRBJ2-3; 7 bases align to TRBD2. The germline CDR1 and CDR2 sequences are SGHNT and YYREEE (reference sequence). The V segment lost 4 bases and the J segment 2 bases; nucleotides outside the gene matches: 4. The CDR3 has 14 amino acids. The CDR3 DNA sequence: TGTGCCAGCAGCATAGCGGGTCCCACAGATACGCAGTATTTT. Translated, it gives CASSIAGPTDTQYF.

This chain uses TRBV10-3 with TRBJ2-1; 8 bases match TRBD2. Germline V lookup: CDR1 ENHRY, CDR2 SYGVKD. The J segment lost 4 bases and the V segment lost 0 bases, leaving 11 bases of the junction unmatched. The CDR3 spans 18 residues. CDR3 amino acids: CAISESGGTAGGYNEQFF. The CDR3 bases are TGTGCCATCAGTGAGTCTGGGGGGACGGCGGGGGGATACAATGAGCAGTTCTTC.

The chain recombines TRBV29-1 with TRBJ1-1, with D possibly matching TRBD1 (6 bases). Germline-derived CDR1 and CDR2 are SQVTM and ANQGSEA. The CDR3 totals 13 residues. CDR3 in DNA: TGCCGCGCCGGGGGGGGGCAGGGCACTGAAGCTTTCTTT. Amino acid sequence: CRAGGGQGTEAFF.

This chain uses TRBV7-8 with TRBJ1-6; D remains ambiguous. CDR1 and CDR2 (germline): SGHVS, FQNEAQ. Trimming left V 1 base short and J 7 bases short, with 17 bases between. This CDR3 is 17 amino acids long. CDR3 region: CASSLGFFAGENSPLHF. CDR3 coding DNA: TGTGCCAGCAGCTTAGGGTTTTTTGCAGGCGAAAATTCACCCCTCCACTTT.

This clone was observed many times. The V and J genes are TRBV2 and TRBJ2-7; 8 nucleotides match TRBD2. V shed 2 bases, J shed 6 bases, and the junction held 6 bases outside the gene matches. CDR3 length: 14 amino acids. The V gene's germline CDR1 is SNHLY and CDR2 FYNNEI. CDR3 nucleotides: TGTGCCAGCAGTGAACACGGGAGGGCCTCCGAGCAGTACTTC. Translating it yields CASSEHGRASEQYF.

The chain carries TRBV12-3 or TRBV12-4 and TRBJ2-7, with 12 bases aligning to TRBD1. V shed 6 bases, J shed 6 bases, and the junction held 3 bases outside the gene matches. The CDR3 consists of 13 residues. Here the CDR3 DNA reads TGTGCCAGCAGGGGGACAGGGGGCTCCGAGCAGTACTTC. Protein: CASRGTGGSEQYF.

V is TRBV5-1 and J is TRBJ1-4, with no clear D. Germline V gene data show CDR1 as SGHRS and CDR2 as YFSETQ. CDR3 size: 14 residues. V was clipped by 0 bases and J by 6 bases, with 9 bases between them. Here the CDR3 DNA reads TGCGCCAGCAGCTTGGACTCCGTATATGAAAAACTGTTTTTT. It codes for CASSLDSVYEKLFF.

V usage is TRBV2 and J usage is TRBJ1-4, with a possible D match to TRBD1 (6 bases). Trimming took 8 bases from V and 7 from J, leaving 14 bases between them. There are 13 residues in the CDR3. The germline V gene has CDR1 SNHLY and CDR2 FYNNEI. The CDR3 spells CASVRGASEKLFF. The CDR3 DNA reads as TGTGCCAGCGTCCGGGGGGCCAGTGAAAAACTGTTTTTT.

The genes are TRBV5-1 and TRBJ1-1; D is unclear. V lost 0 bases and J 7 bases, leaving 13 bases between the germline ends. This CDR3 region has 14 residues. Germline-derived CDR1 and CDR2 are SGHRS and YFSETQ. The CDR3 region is CASSLALNGLEAFF. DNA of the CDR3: TGCGCCAGCAGCTTGGCCTTGAACGGACTTGAAGCTTTCTTT. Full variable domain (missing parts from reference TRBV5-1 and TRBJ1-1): KAGVTQTPRYLIKTRGQQVTLSCSPISGHRSVSWYQQTPGQGLQFLFEYFSETQRNKGNFPGRFSGRQFSNSRSEMNVSTLELGDSALYLCASSLALNGLEAFFGQGTRLTVV.